This T cell receptor (beta chain) was observed in a study of blood T cell repertoires in COVID-19. On the study more broadly: The United States, Italy and Spain supplied acute and convalescent COVID-19 samples.

Clones were sequenced by immunoSEQ multiplex PCR, and TCRdb holds only the in-frame ones, with some missing. Of 140,000 or so clones listed, roughly 85% are singletons. Germline CDR1 reads MGHRA; CDR2 reads YSYEKL. CDR3 length equals 15 residues. With 3 bases clipped from V and 2 bases from J, the junction kept 3 bases outside the gene matches. V is TRBV4-1 and J is TRBJ2-1; 8 bases line up with TRBD1. The sequenced material came from peripheral blood. This sequence originates from a man in his forties or fifties with acute or convalescent COVID-19. The CDR3 DNA sequence: TGCGCCAGCAGCCAGTCCAGGGGGCCCTACAATGAGCAGTTCTTC. Translation: CASSQSRGPYNEQFF.